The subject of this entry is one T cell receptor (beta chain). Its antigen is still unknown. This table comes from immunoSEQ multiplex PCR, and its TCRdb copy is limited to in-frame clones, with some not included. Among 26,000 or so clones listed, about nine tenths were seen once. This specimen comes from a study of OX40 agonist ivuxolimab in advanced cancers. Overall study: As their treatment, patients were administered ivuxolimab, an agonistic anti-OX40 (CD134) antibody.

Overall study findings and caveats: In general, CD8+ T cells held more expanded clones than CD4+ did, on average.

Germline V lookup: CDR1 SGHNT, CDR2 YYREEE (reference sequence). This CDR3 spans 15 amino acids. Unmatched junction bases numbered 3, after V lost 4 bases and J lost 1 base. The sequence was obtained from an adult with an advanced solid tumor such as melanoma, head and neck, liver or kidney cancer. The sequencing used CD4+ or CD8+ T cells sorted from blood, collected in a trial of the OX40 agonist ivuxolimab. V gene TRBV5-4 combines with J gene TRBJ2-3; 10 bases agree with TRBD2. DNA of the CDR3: TGTGCCAGCAGCCCGGGGACTAGCGGCACAGATACGCAGTATTTT. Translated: CASSPGTSGTDTQYF.